The 8 T cell receptor beta chains below all came from one sample that was sequenced in a study of glioma-infiltrating T cells. TCR alpha and beta CDR3 regions were amplified from RNA using iRepertoire nested multiplex PCR. TCRdb independently ran MiXCR on the multiplex PCR reads; one entry per CDR3 protein. Found here are under 20,000 distinct CDR3 sequences, roughly 64% of them singletons; the top ten hold roughly 40%. Source material: glioma tissue, nonneoplastic brain tissue, or PBMCs (not recorded which). All receptors derive from a human donor with low-grade glioma or glioblastoma, undergoing nonglioma brain surgery, or in good health (not recorded which).

The chain uses TRBV29-1 and TRBJ1-2, with D unresolved. The CDR3 contains 11 residues. V was pared by 4 bases and J by 2 bases, with 5 bases between. CDR1 is SQVTM and CDR2 is ANQGSEA in the germline V gene. The CDR3 DNA follows: TGCAGCGTTGCAGTGAACTATGGCTACACCTTC. Encoded protein: CSVAVNYGYTF. Variable domain in full (rest from reference TRBV29-1 and TRBJ1-2): SAVISQKPSRDICQRGTSLTIQCQVDSQVTMMFWYRQQPGQSLTLIATANQGSEATYESGFVIDKFPISRPNLTFSTLTVSNMSPEDSSIYLCSVAVNYGYTFGSGTRLTVV.

This clonotype was detected ten times or more. The CDR3 sequence: CSARDLGTGGSSPLHF. The CDR3 DNA follows: TGCAGTGCTAGAGATCTCGGGACAGGGGGTTCCTCACCCCTCCACTTT. This chain connects TRBV20-1 to TRBJ1-6; 11 nucleotides match TRBD1. J was trimmed by 10 bases and V by 0 bases; bases with no gene match: 8. Per the germline V gene, CDR1 is DFQATT and CDR2 is SNEGSKA (reference sequence). CDR3 length: 16 residues.

The chain joins TRBV7-2 to TRBJ1-5; possible D gene TRBD1, 5 bases. This CDR3 spans 14 amino acids. V lost 4 bases and J 3 bases, leaving 10 bases between the germline ends. Germline assignment: CDR1 SGHTA and CDR2 FQGNSA. DNA of the CDR3: TGTGCCAGCAGCTCAGGCAGGGTCAATCAGCCCCAGCATTTT. It translates to CASSSGRVNQPQHF.

V usage is TRBV6-2 or TRBV6-3 and J usage is TRBJ2-5, with a possible D match to TRBD2 (5 bases). The CDR3 length is 15 residues. Trimming removed 4 bases from V and 7 bases from J, with 19 bases in between. Germline loops: CDR1 MNHEY, CDR2 SVGEGT. The chain's CDR3 is CASSSGRKGGLTQYF. Here the CDR3 DNA reads TGTGCCAGCAGTTCCGGACGGAAGGGCGGGCTGACCCAGTACTTC.

The rearrangement joins TRBV27 to TRBJ2-7; TRBD1 matches 11 bases. This CDR3 is built from 14 residues. Unmatched junction bases numbered 2, after V lost 3 bases and J lost 4 bases. The germline CDR1 and CDR2 sequences are MNHEY and SMNVEV (reference sequence). The CDR3 coding sequence is TGTGCCAGCAGTTTGGGACAGGGGGGATACGAGCAGTACTTC. Its protein is CASSLGQGGYEQYF.

The V gene is TRBV20-1, the J gene TRBJ1-2; the D is unclear. The V end lost 6 bases, the J end lost 6 bases, and 14 bases lay between the germline ends. Germline CDR1 is DFQATT and CDR2 is SNEGSKA (reference sequence). This CDR3 comprises 12 residues. The CDR3 DNA sequence: TGCAGTGCAAAGTTCCAGGTTGATGGCTACACCTTC. Protein product: CSAKFQVDGYTF.

In this sample, this clonotype is medium-sized (0.01 to 0.1%). V gene TRBV6-1 combines with J gene TRBJ2-1; D may be TRBD1 (6 bases). V was clipped by 5 bases and J by 5 bases, with 13 bases between them. Looked up from germline, CDR1 is MNHNS and CDR2 is SASEGT. The CDR3 has 14 amino acids. The CDR3 bases are TGTGCCAGCAGTTCAAGACAGGCCAACAATGAGCAGTTCTTC. Its translation is CASSSRQANNEQFF.

This clonotype was observed many times. Compared with germline, one end of the junction differs, possibly owing to a read error. The V call is TRBV28, the J call TRBJ1-2; weak D call: TRBD1 (6 bases). The CDR3 loop spans 13 amino acids. Germline values: CDR1 MDHEN, CDR2 SYDVKM. CDR3 sequence reads: CASRQQGGTGHTF. In nucleotides, the CDR3 is TGTGCCAGCAGGCAACAAGGGGGAACTGGCCACACCTTC.